This is a list of T cell receptor beta chains from one sample in a study of shared clonotypes between healthy human individuals. Libraries were prepared by immunoSEQ multiplex PCR; TCRdb keeps only in-frame clonotypes and omits some of them. Among 450,000 to 500,000 clones listed, over 70% were seen once. Specimen: PBMCs. These receptors were collected from a woman aged 40 to 49 in good health. Some clones in this sample may be carry-over from other donors' samples. Both conserved end residues are part of each CDR3. D genes are given only for firm matches. Clone size is shown for a subset of rows, as once, few, many or a class of expanded clone.

>.|TRBD2|TRBV6-5|TRBJ2-5
TGTGCCAGCAGTTACCCGGGGGGAGAGACCCAGTACTTC
CASSYPGGETQYF
>.|TRBD2|TRBV10-3|TRBJ2-1
TGTGCCATCAGTGAGTCGACGACTAGCGGGAGGTTCTACAATGAGCAGTTCTTC
CAISESTTSGRFYNEQFF
>.|.|TRBV19|TRBJ2-7
TGTGCCAGTAGTAAGCTGCTAGACCACTACGAGCAGTACTTC
CASSKLLDHYEQYF
>.|.|TRBV30|TRBJ1-1
TGTGCCTGGATGGAGAACACTGAAGCTTTCTTT
CAWMENTEAFF
>.|.|TRBV6-1|TRBJ2-7
TGTGCCAGCAGTGGGGCCGGCCCCCCATACGAGCAGTACTTC
CASSGAGPPYEQYF
>.|.|TRBV9|TRBJ2-3
TGTGCCAGCAGCGTAGTTAGTCTAGCGTCGACAACAGATACGCAGTATTTT
CASSVVSLASTTDTQYF
>.|.|TRBV28|TRBJ2-7
TGTGCCAGCAGTTCGGACTACTCCTACGAGCAGTACTTC
CASSSDYSYEQYF
>.|.|TRBV2|TRBJ2-2
TGTGCCAGCAGTGAAAGGGGCCGGAACACCGGGGAGCTGTTTTTT
CASSERGRNTGELFF
>.|.|TRBV12-5|TRBJ1-1
TGTGCTAGTGGTTTGGATGCGTTTACAGGACTGAACACTGAAGCTTTCTTT
CASGLDAFTGLNTEAFF
>few|.|TRBV23-1|TRBJ2-5
TGCGCCAGCAGTCAATCTGCCAGGGTGTCTCTGCAAGAGACCCAGTACTTC
CASSQSARVSLQETQYF
>.|TRBD1|TRBV10-3|TRBJ1-1
TGTGCCACCCTACAGGGGCTGAACACTGAAGCTTTCTTT
CATLQGLNTEAFF
>.|TRBD1|TRBV6-5|TRBJ2-7
TGTGCCAGCAGACACCGGGACAGCCAATACGAGCAGTACTTC
CASRHRDSQYEQYF
>.|.|TRBV5-1|TRBJ1-3
TGCGCCAGCAGCTTGGACGGTGACTCTGGAAACACCATATATTTT
CASSLDGDSGNTIYF
>.|TRBD1|TRBV6-4|TRBJ2-1
TGTGCCACCGGACAGGGGGACAATGAGCAGTTCTTC
CATGQGDNEQFF
>.|.|TRBV28|TRBJ2-7
TGTGCCAGCATTCTAGGGGGTGGCAGCCCTAACGAGCAGTACTTC
CASILGGGSPNEQYF
>once|.|TRBV2|TRBJ2-5
TGTGCCAGCAGTGAGAGGGGGGTGGAGGGGCGCCGGAACTTC
CASSERGVEGRRNF
>.|TRBD2|TRBV7-2|TRBJ2-1
TGTGCCAGCAGCTTATTTCAGGGACTAGCTTTTAGCTCCTACAATGAGCAGTTCTTC
CASSLFQGLAFSSYNEQFF
>.|.|TRBV7-9|TRBJ2-1
TGTGCCAGCAGCTTATGGCAGAACAATGAGCAGTTCTTC
CASSLWQNNEQFF
>.|.|TRBV2|TRBJ1-2
TGTGCCAGCAGTTCCTTACGGGGAGTTGGGGGCTACACCTTC
CASSSLRGVGGYTF
>.|.|TRBV9|TRBJ2-7
TGTGCCAGCAGCCTCGAGGGGCAGGCTACGGAGCAGTACTTC
CASSLEGQATEQYF
>.|.|TRBV28|TRBJ2-7
TGTGCCAGCAGTCCTTACTCCTACGAGCAGTACTTC
CASSPYSYEQYF
>.|.|TRBV28|TRBJ1-5
TGTGCCAGCAGTATCTCCCGACGGGGTTGGAATCAGCCCCAGCATTTT
CASSISRRGWNQPQHF
>.|.|TRBV30|TRBJ1-5
TGTGCCTGGTCACCCGGGACCCGGATCAATCAGCCCCAGCATTTT
CAWSPGTRINQPQHF
>.|.|TRBV28|TRBJ1-5
TGTGCCAGCAGCCCTCCAGGGACTAATCAGCCCCAGCATTTT
CASSPPGTNQPQHF
>once|.|TRBV4-3|TRBJ1-2
TGCGCCAGCAGCCAAGACTTCCAGGGAGGGCATGGCTACACCTTC
CASSQDFQGGHGYTF
>few|TRBD2|TRBV7-9|TRBJ2-1
TGTGCCAGCAGTCCAGCGGGAGCTGATGAGCAGTTCTTC
CASSPAGADEQFF
>.|TRBD1|TRBV18|TRBJ2-7
TGTGCCAGCTCACCACCCGGGACAGGCTCCTACGAGCAGTACTTC
CASSPPGTGSYEQYF
>once|TRBD2|TRBV28|TRBJ2-2
TGTGCCAGCGATTCCGGCGGGGGGAACACCGGGGAGCTGTTTTTT
CASDSGGGNTGELFF
>.|.|TRBV7-9|TRBJ1-1
TGTGCCTTGATGGGCGTGGCCTCGCTATCGAACACTGAAGCTTTCTTT
CALMGVASLSNTEAFF
>.|.|TRBV4-3|TRBJ2-1
TGCGCCAGCAGCCGGGGAAGCGAGGGCAATGAGCAGTTCTTC
CASSRGSEGNEQFF
>.|.|TRBV7-9|TRBJ2-3
TGTGCCAGCAGCTTAGCGGGGGTTGGGGATACGCAGTATTTT
CASSLAGVGDTQYF
>once|.|TRBV5-6|TRBJ1-1
TGTGCCAGCAGCTGGAACAGGGAGAGCACTGAAGCTTTCTTT
CASSWNRESTEAFF
>.|TRBD1|TRBV19|TRBJ2-3
TGTGCCAGTAGTACCTCGCAGGGGGCCCCACAGTATTTT
CASSTSQGAPQYF
>.|.|TRBV6-5|TRBJ1-1
TGTGCCAGCAGTTACTCGAGTAGGGCAAGGAACACTGAAGCTTTCTTT
CASSYSSRARNTEAFF
>.|TRBD1|TRBV5-1|TRBJ1-1
TGCTCCGGCAGCCCAAGGACAGGGACTGAAGCTTTCTTT
CSGSPRTGTEAFF
>.|.|TRBV9|TRBJ2-3
TGTGCCAGCAGCGTAAGGACAGGCACAGATACGCAGTATTTT
CASSVRTGTDTQYF
>.|.|TRBV7-2|TRBJ2-2
TGTGCCAGCAGCTTAGTGGGGGAAGCCGGGGAGCTGTTTTTT
CASSLVGEAGELFF
>.|.|TRBV4-3|TRBJ2-2
TGCGCCAGCAGCCAACGATCACAGGGTCCCGGGGAGCTGTTTTTT
CASSQRSQGPGELFF
>.|.|TRBV18|TRBJ2-3
TGTGCCAGCTCACAATGGGTCTCTGCAAAGGGGGATACGCAGTATTTT
CASSQWVSAKGDTQYF
>.|.|TRBV14|TRBJ2-1
TGTGCCAGCAGCCAAGGGCTCAGGGCGTTAGAGCAGTTCTTC
CASSQGLRALEQFF
>few|.|TRBV30|TRBJ1-3
TGTGCCTGGAGTCGGGACACCCTCTCTGGAAACACCATATATTTT
CAWSRDTLSGNTIYF
>.|TRBD2|TRBV7-9|TRBJ2-7
TGTGCCAGCAGCTCCGGACTAGCGGGAGTGTCCGAGCAGTACTTC
CASSSGLAGVSEQYF
>.|.|TRBV29-1|TRBJ2-7
TGCAGCGTTGCCCACTCCTACGAGCAGTACTTC
CSVAHSYEQYF
>once|.|TRBV28|TRBJ1-3
TGTGCCAGCAGTTTATTGGGGCCAGCAAGAAACACCATATATTTT
CASSLLGPARNTIYF
>.|TRBD2|TRBV9|TRBJ2-1
TGTGCCAGCAGCGTAGTGGACGAAGTAGCGGGAGGGAACAATGAGCAGTTCTTC
CASSVVDEVAGGNNEQFF
>few|TRBD2|TRBV5-4|TRBJ2-1
TGTGCCAGCAGCTCAGATACTAGCGGGAGAGAGTTCTTC
CASSSDTSGREFF
>.|.|TRBV28|TRBJ2-3
TGTGCCAGCAGTTTAAGTAGCGGAGGGGTAGATACGCAGTATTTT
CASSLSSGGVDTQYF
>once|TRBD1|TRBV7-8|TRBJ1-5
TGTGCCAGCAGCCCAAGACAGGGGGCCGGCAATCAGCCCCAGCATTTT
CASSPRQGAGNQPQHF
>.|TRBD2|TRBV30|TRBJ2-1
TGTGCCTGGAGTGTCGAGACTAGCGGGTTCTACAATGAGCAGTTCTTC
CAWSVETSGFYNEQFF